Listed here are 25 T cell receptor beta chains from one sample, sequenced in a study of shared clonotypes between healthy human individuals. Using immunoSEQ multiplex PCR, the repertoire was profiled, and TCRdb retains in-frame clones only, with some absent. The repertoire has over a million clones, approximately 68% of them found once; the top ten carry over 1.3%. Sequences were obtained from memory CD4+ T cells sorted from blood. Subset in this sample: CD45RA-negative fraction. These receptors all stem from a man aged 18 to 35 in good health.

This chain joins TRBV30 and TRBJ2-7; D unclear. CDR1 and CDR2 from the germline V gene are GTSNPN and SVGIG (reference sequence). The CDR3 extends over 13 amino acids. V was cut by 2 bases and J by 3 bases, with 11 bases left in between. CDR3: CAWSRNRDYEQYF. CDR3 in DNA: TGTGCCTGGAGTCGAAATAGAGACTACGAGCAGTACTTC.

This chain links TRBV28 with TRBJ1-1; D call uncertain. The CDR3 length is 12 residues. Germline loops: CDR1 MDHEN, CDR2 SYDVKM. Trimming cost V 9 bases and J 2 bases, with 10 bases left between them. CDR3 sequence: CASLTRNTEAFF. DNA of the CDR3: TGTGCCAGTTTGACGCGTAACACTGAAGCTTTCTTT.

Only a few counts were recorded for this clone. V and J are TRBV4-1 and TRBJ2-4; perhaps D is TRBD1 or TRBD2 (5 bases each). Trimming cost V 1 base and J 0 bases, with 10 bases left between them. The CDR3 is 16 residues long. Germline V gene lookup returns CDR1 MGHRA and CDR2 YSYEKL. As DNA, the CDR3 is TGCGCCAGCAGCCAAGGTGAGGGGCTAGCCAAAAACATTCAGTACTTC. It is translated as CASSQGEGLAKNIQYF.

This clone was seen only a few times. The V and J genes are TRBV7-9 and TRBJ1-2; 9 bases are a match to TRBD1. Germline V lookup: CDR1 SEHNR, CDR2 FQNEAQ (reference sequence). This CDR3 has 15 amino acids. Trimming at V came to 5 bases and at J to 4 bases, leaving 8 bases not matched to a gene. CDR3 coding DNA: TGTGCCAGCAGCCTAACAGGGGGCTCGGCCTATGGCTACACCTTC. Translating gives CASSLTGGSAYGYTF.

In this sample, this clone turned up a few times. The chain links TRBV2 to TRBJ2-5; D unclear. The CDR3 runs 12 residues. With 6 bases removed from V and 2 bases from J, the gap between germline ends came to 7 bases. Germline loops: CDR1 SNHLY, CDR2 FYNNEI. CDR3 region: CASSDNQETQYF. As DNA, the CDR3 is TGTGCCAGCAGCGACAATCAAGAGACCCAGTACTTC.

On this clone: A much larger clone lies one base from this, so it may be a read error. The V call is TRBV5-4, the J call TRBJ1-2, with a tentative D call TRBD1 (6 bases). Germline V gene lookup returns CDR1 SGHNT and CDR2 YYREEE (reference sequence). The length of the CDR3 is 13 residues. V was clipped by 4 bases and J by 2 bases, with 9 bases between them. As DNA, the CDR3 is TGTGCCAGCAGCCGTACAGGGAACTATGGCTACACCTTC. As protein: CASSRTGNYGYTF.

The gene calls are TRBV11-1 and TRBJ2-3, with D maybe TRBD2 (5 bases). CDR1 is SGHAT and CDR2 is FQDESV in the germline V gene (reference sequence). V was cut by 2 bases and J by 7 bases, with 10 bases left in between. The CDR3 loop spans 13 amino acids. CDR3 region: CASSLRGSYTQYF. CDR3 coding DNA: TGTGCCAGCAGCTTACGGGGAAGTTATACGCAGTATTTT.

The gene calls are TRBV25-1 and TRBJ2-3; maybe TRBD2 (5 bases). CDR1 and CDR2 (germline): MGHDK, SYGVNS. With 3 bases removed from V and 1 base from J, the gap between germline ends came to 11 bases. The CDR3 contains 15 residues. The CDR3, as DNA: TGTGCCAGCAGTGACCAGCGGACCCGCACAGATACGCAGTATTTT. Residues: CASSDQRTRTDTQYF. Filled out from reference TRBV25-1 and TRBJ2-3, the complete variable domain reads EADIYQTPRYLVIGTGKKITLECSQTMGHDKMYWYQQDPGMELHLIHYSYGVNSTEKGDLSSESTVSRIRTEHFPLTLESARPSHTSQYLCASSDQRTRTDTQYFGPGTRLTVL.

This clone was seen just once. The chain joins TRBV30 to TRBJ2-3, with 7 bases lining up with TRBD1. The CDR3 totals 14 residues. After removal of 0 bases from V and 4 bases from J, the junction contained 4 bases not matched to a gene. The germline V gene has CDR1 GTSNPN and CDR2 SVGIG (reference sequence). The DNA for the CDR3 is TGTGCCTGGAGTGTAGGGGGCGCGGCAGATACGCAGTATTTT. Translated, it gives CAWSVGGAADTQYF.

This clone has just a few counts. Written as DNA, the CDR3 is TGTGCCAGCAGTTTAAGACAGTCCGAGCAGTACTTC. It translates to CASSLRQSEQYF. This rearrangement joins TRBV28 to TRBJ2-7; the D gene is possibly TRBD1 (5 bases). This CDR3 has 12 amino acids. The V gene's germline CDR1 is MDHEN and CDR2 SYDVKM. Deletions cut 2 bases from V and 6 bases from J, with 8 bases between.

The chain combines TRBV27 with TRBJ1-6; D ambiguous. In germline, CDR1 is MNHEY, CDR2 SMNVEV (reference sequence). Trimming took 1 base from V and 6 from J, leaving 7 bases between them. There are 14 residues in the CDR3. CDR3 sequence reads: CASSLYKSNSPLHF. CDR3 coding DNA: TGTGCCAGCAGTTTATATAAGAGTAATTCACCCCTCCACTTT.

This clone was recorded only once. V usage is TRBV23-1 and J usage is TRBJ1-6; the match to TRBD1 covers 7 bases. TRBV23-1 qualifies as an ORF whose function is uncertain. CDR3 size: 20 residues. V lost 0 bases to trimming and J lost 0 bases; unmatched junction nucleotides: 11. The CDR3 DNA reads as TGCGCCAGCAGTCAATCGATGGGACAGTGTGAGTGCTCCTATAATTCACCCCTCCACTTT. Translation gives CASSQSMGQCECSYNSPLHF.

This clone was counted ten times or more. CDR3 nucleotides: TGTGCCAGCAGTTCCCCATCGGACGGAACCTACGAGCAGTACTTC. This codes for CASSSPSDGTYEQYF. V is TRBV27 and J is TRBJ2-7, with D unresolved. Germline values: CDR1 MNHEY, CDR2 SMNVEV (reference sequence). This CDR3 has 15 amino acids. V lost 4 bases and J 2 bases, leaving 15 bases between the germline ends.

The chain links TRBV30 to TRBJ1-6; D is undetermined. This CDR3 is 13 amino acids long. Trimming pared 2 bases from V and 5 bases from J, leaving 7 bases between. Germline lookup yields CDR1 GTSNPN and CDR2 SVGIG (reference sequence). CDR3: CAWSRQDNSPLHF. The DNA for the CDR3 is TGTGCCTGGAGTAGGCAGGATAATTCACCCCTCCACTTT.

This chain connects TRBV4-1 to TRBJ1-1; D is undetermined. Trimming pared 0 bases from V and 1 base from J, leaving 12 bases between. Germline V gene data show CDR1 as MGHRA and CDR2 as YSYEKL. The CDR3 has 16 residues. The CDR3 loop reads CASSQDSAGWNTEAFF. CDR3 DNA: TGCGCCAGCAGCCAAGATTCGGCCGGATGGAACACTGAAGCTTTCTTT.

The chain employs TRBV6-6 and TRBJ2-7; D remains ambiguous. Germline lookup yields CDR1 MNHNY and CDR2 SVGAGI (reference sequence). Trimming removed 2 bases from V and 5 bases from J, with 7 bases in between. There are 12 residues in the CDR3. The DNA for the CDR3 is TGTGCCAGCAGTTACCCGTTGGACGAGCAGTACTTC. It specifies CASSYPLDEQYF.

This sequence joins TRBV7-2 and TRBJ2-1, with 12 bases fitting TRBD2. With V trimmed by 5 bases and J by 4 bases, 9 bases remained unmatched. The CDR3 loop spans 17 amino acids. Germline values: CDR1 SGHTA, CDR2 FQGNSA. The CDR3 coding sequence is TGTGCCAGCAGCCGCCCCCGGACTAGCGGGACTTACAATGAGCAGTTCTTC. It is translated as CASSRPRTSGTYNEQFF.

The chain has TRBV2 and TRBJ2-1, with D uncertain. The CDR3 is made up of 13 amino acids. Looked up from germline, CDR1 is SNHLY and CDR2 is FYNNEI. Trimming took off 0 bases at V and 6 bases at J, with 6 bases between the two ends. CDR3 residues: CASSEAVLNEQFF. DNA for the CDR3: TGTGCCAGCAGTGAAGCGGTCCTCAATGAGCAGTTCTTC.

In this sample, this clone turned up once. V usage is TRBV2 and J usage is TRBJ2-3, with 7 bases matching TRBD2. Trimming removed 6 bases from V and 6 bases from J; junction bases left unmatched: 3. The CDR3 sequence is 12 residues long. Germline values: CDR1 SNHLY, CDR2 FYNNEI. In DNA, the CDR3 is TGTGCCAGCAGAAGGACTAGGGATACGCAGTATTTT. It translates to CASRRTRDTQYF. The whole variable domain, filled in from reference TRBV2 and TRBJ2-3, reads EPEVTQTPSHQVTQMGQEVILRCVPISNHLYFYWYRQILGQKVEFLVSFYNNEISEKSEIFDDQFSVERPDGSNFTLKIRSTKLEDSAMYFCASRRTRDTQYFGPGTRLTVL.

The chain has TRBV2 and TRBJ1-1, with a weak D call TRBD1 (5 bases). Trimming stripped 6 bases from V and 1 base from J, with 15 bases between. This CDR3 region has 15 residues. From germline, CDR1 is SNHLY and CDR2 FYNNEI. CDR3 loop: CASRPRDLWNTEAFF. CDR3 in DNA: TGTGCCAGCAGACCCAGGGATTTGTGGAACACTGAAGCTTTCTTT.

The V gene is TRBV2, the J gene TRBJ2-1; a possible D gene is TRBD2 (6 bases). The V end lost 8 bases, the J end lost 5 bases, and 7 bases lay between the germline ends. CDR1 and CDR2 from the germline V gene are SNHLY and FYNNEI. The CDR3 length is 11 residues. CDR3 nucleotides: TGTGCCAGCGGCGGGGACAATGAGCAGTTCTTC. Residues: CASGGDNEQFF.

The chain recombines TRBV18 with TRBJ2-1; possibly TRBD1 for D (7 bases). The germline CDR1 and CDR2 sequences are KGHSH and LQKENI. Trimming removed 0 bases at V and 2 bases at J, with 11 bases between. The CDR3 spans 16 residues. The CDR3 region is CASSPPEGATYNEQFF. The CDR3 nucleotides read TGTGCCAGCTCACCACCGGAGGGGGCTACCTACAATGAGCAGTTCTTC.

This clone is labeled as medium-sized. V and J are TRBV15 and TRBJ1-4; 7 nucleotides match TRBD1. The V and J ends lost 1 base and 5 bases, in that order; junction bases with no gene match: 4. The CDR3 is made up of 15 amino acids. CDR1 is LNHNV and CDR2 is YYDKDF in the germline V gene (reference sequence). CDR3 protein: CATSRAGQKNEKLFF. CDR3 sequence (DNA): TGTGCCACCAGCAGAGCGGGACAGAAAAATGAAAAACTGTTTTTT.

At least ten counts were recorded for this clone. The chain couples TRBV5-4 to TRBJ1-1; TRBD1 might be the D (5 bases). Germline assignment: CDR1 SGHNT and CDR2 YYREEE (reference sequence). The length of the CDR3 is 14 residues. Trimming cost V 2 bases and J 0 bases, with 8 bases left between them. CDR3 coding DNA: TGTGCCAGCAGCTTCCAGGGCTTGAACACTGAAGCTTTCTTT. Encoded protein: CASSFQGLNTEAFF.

Notes on this clone: The sample contains more than one DNA sequence encoding this CDR3. The chain uses TRBV11-2 and TRBJ2-3; maybe TRBD2 (6 bases). The V gene's germline CDR1 is SGHAT and CDR2 FQNNGV. The CDR3 has 14 residues. V lost 5 bases to trimming and J lost 3 bases, with 12 bases between them. CDR3: CASSPEGLTDTQYF. The CDR3, as DNA: TGTGCCAGCAGCCCGGAGGGTTTAACAGATACGCAGTATTTT. Full variable domain (outside the CDR3, taken from reference TRBV11-2 and TRBJ2-3): EAGVAQSPRYKIIEKRQSVAFWCNPISGHATLYWYQQILGQGPKLLIQFQNNGVVDDSQLPKDRFSAERLKGVDSTLKIQPAKLEDSAVYLCASSPEGLTDTQYFGPGTRLTVL.